This TCR beta chain appears in the sequencing data of a study of Tregs in tolerant kidney transplant recipients. Overall study: The nonmyeloablative bone marrow transplants came from related graft donors, with transient mixed chimerism. Findings and limits, study-wide: Findings come from small patient numbers and require larger validation.

Profiled with immunoSEQ multiplex PCR; TCRdb holds only in-frame clones, not every one. The sample holds tens of thousands of clones; 85% to 90% are singletons and the top ten take around 0.42%. Unstimulated Tregs (CD4+CD25+CD127-) and CD4+CD25- non-Tregs were sorted from PBMCs. Per germline, CDR1 SGDLS and CDR2 YYNGEE. The CDR3 runs to 15 residues. V dropped 4 bases and J dropped 4 bases, with 15 bases sitting between them. Comments on this clone: Its matching antigen is unknown.

The sample was CD4+ T cells from blood, taken before the transplant. V and J are TRBV9 and TRBJ2-1; tentative D call: TRBD1 (6 bases). The clonotype was recovered from a human donor who received a combined kidney and bone marrow transplant. CDR3 DNA: TGTGCCAGCAGCCAAACGGGGACATCTTACAATGAGCAGTTCTTC. It translates to CASSQTGTSYNEQFF.